This T cell receptor beta chain was captured in a study of STAT5B mutations in CD4+ large granular lymphocyte leukemia. General observations from the study: The CD4+ versus CD8+ T-LGLL clonality difference may reflect limited sample size.

Original methodology: A productive frequency of 2.59 x 10-5 was the lowest detectable. Measured with immunoSEQ multiplex PCR; TCRdb has only the in-frame clones, and not every one. V and J calls and clone size follow that table, whereas D and trimming were derived from the DNA. Of 20,000 or so clones detected, 78% appear once; the ten largest clones hold 0.35% to 0.5%. This CDR3 spans 15 amino acids. CDR1 and CDR2 (germline): SGHTA, FQGTGA. The junction had 7 bases not matched to a gene; V was cut back by 3 bases and J by 4 bases. Notes on this clone: Its antigen is as yet unknown.

The sequencing sample was made of CD4+ T cells from blood buffy coats. J is TRBJ2-3 and V is TRBV7-3, with 7 bases that match TRBD2. The clonotype originates from a human donor in good health. CDR3 DNA sequence: TGTGCCAGCAGCTTTAGCGGGCTGCTCCCAGATACGCAGTATTTT. Protein: CASSFSGLLPDTQYF.